A selection of T cell receptor beta chains follows, all from one sample in a study of OX40 agonist ivuxolimab in advanced cancers. Generated by immunoSEQ multiplex PCR, the TCRdb table keeps only in-frame clones and is missing some. Altogether 35,000 to 45,000 clones are present, 70% to 90% being singletons, with the ten largest covering roughly 2.3%. Source: CD4+ or CD8+ T cells sorted from blood, taken in a trial of the OX40 agonist ivuxolimab. All receptors derive from an adult with an advanced solid tumor such as melanoma, head and neck, liver or kidney cancer. Each CDR3 is given without its conserved first and last residue. Each record gives: V gene, CDR3 length, CDR3 protein.

v_call: TRBV10-3
cdr3_length: 11
cdr3_aa: AIRDRTNQPQH

v_call: TRBV5-8
cdr3_length: 12
cdr3_aa: ASSLTGILNGYT

v_call: TRBV29-1
cdr3_length: 10
cdr3_aa: SVTSGQETQY

v_call: TRBV7-2
cdr3_length: 12
cdr3_aa: ASSFPGTRQPQH

v_call: TRBV28
cdr3_length: 12
cdr3_aa: ASSPRSYNSPLH

v_call: TRBV6-9
cdr3_length: 12
cdr3_aa: ASSYGGTEYEQY

v_call: TRBV7-9
cdr3_length: 10
cdr3_aa: ASSPSSYEQY

v_call: TRBV5-4
cdr3_length: 12
cdr3_aa: ASSSREQSSPLH

v_call: TRBV11-2
cdr3_length: 12
cdr3_aa: ASSWIAPRETQY

v_call: TRBV5-6
cdr3_length: 12
cdr3_aa: ASRSSGGSWELF

v_call: TRBV7-2
cdr3_length: 16
cdr3_aa: ASSQGLAGGGHKNIQY

v_call: TRBV29-1
cdr3_length: 10
cdr3_aa: SGVRGAGEAF

v_call: TRBV30
cdr3_length: 13
cdr3_aa: AWSPGGGETDTQY

v_call: TRBV6-5
cdr3_length: 11
cdr3_aa: ASKVSMNTEAF

v_call: TRBV2
cdr3_length: 11
cdr3_aa: ASSRLGNTEAF

v_call: TRBV6-5
cdr3_length: 10
cdr3_aa: ASRQGGGGYT

v_call: TRBV25-1
cdr3_length: 14
cdr3_aa: ASSESGTKRNSPLH

v_call: TRBV2
cdr3_length: 13
cdr3_aa: ASKTGTGPNQPQH

v_call: TRBV6-6
cdr3_length: 13
cdr3_aa: ASSYARTAPYEQY

v_call: TRBV29-1
cdr3_length: 11
cdr3_aa: SVTGGGNQPQH

v_call: TRBV27
cdr3_length: 13
cdr3_aa: ASRSQGTGANVLT

v_call: TRBV19
cdr3_length: 14
cdr3_aa: ASSMTGLAYTGELF

v_call: TRBV6-1
cdr3_length: 12
cdr3_aa: ASSEEGWADTQY

v_call: TRBV18
cdr3_length: 12
cdr3_aa: ASSRDEPHNEQF

v_call: TRBV6-6
cdr3_length: 12
cdr3_aa: ASSRDKITGELF

v_call: TRBV4-2
cdr3_length: 11
cdr3_aa: ASTPGRGYGYT

v_call: TRBV5-8
cdr3_length: 12
cdr3_aa: ASSYGTETYEQY

v_call: TRBV7-9
cdr3_length: 16
cdr3_aa: ASSSTGEDFFGKNIQY

v_call: TRBV19
cdr3_length: 13
cdr3_aa: ASSPQSVGQGTQY

v_call: TRBV7-8
cdr3_length: 14
cdr3_aa: ASSLASGTPNQPQH

v_call: TRBV18
cdr3_length: 11
cdr3_aa: ASSLTESYEQY

v_call: TRBV7-9
cdr3_length: 11
cdr3_aa: ASSLDGNQPQH

v_call: TRBV6-1
cdr3_length: 12
cdr3_aa: ASRTGDQNEKLF

v_call: TRBV6-6
cdr3_length: 14
cdr3_aa: ASSQSGTSGTGELF

v_call: TRBV18
cdr3_length: 15
cdr3_aa: ASSATEGGGLQETQY

v_call: TRBV4-2
cdr3_length: 20
cdr3_aa: ASSQRVREISWGQGKVDTQY

v_call: TRBV7-9
cdr3_length: 12
cdr3_aa: ASSLERGYYGYT

v_call: TRBV5-1
cdr3_length: 13
cdr3_aa: ASSFASGSQETQY

v_call: TRBV7-9
cdr3_length: 13
cdr3_aa: ASSSSNWGNSPLH

v_call: TRBV2
cdr3_length: 14
cdr3_aa: ASRHTGTNLTDTQY

v_call: TRBV7-9
cdr3_length: 13
cdr3_aa: ASSSGLADTGELF

v_call: TRBV11-3
cdr3_length: 13
cdr3_aa: ASSQNPGHSYEQY

v_call: TRBV6-5
cdr3_length: 11
cdr3_aa: ASSRGRPDTQY

v_call: TRBV18
cdr3_length: 12
cdr3_aa: ASSGLAGGETQY

v_call: TRBV11-2
cdr3_length: 11
cdr3_aa: ASSMGRNYGYT

v_call: TRBV15
cdr3_length: 10
cdr3_aa: ATSRGNTEAF

v_call: TRBV7-6
cdr3_length: 12
cdr3_aa: ASSLDPAAGGQH

v_call: TRBV19
cdr3_length: 15
cdr3_aa: ASSRDLAGDYTGELF

v_call: TRBV7-9
cdr3_length: 11
cdr3_aa: ASGHDITYEQY

v_call: TRBV5-8
cdr3_length: 14
cdr3_aa: ASSFARDRGEDTQY

v_call: TRBV5-6
cdr3_length: 12
cdr3_aa: ASSLPSRGHEQY

v_call: TRBV7-2
cdr3_length: 14
cdr3_aa: ASSLGVSNGENEQF

v_call: TRBV10-2
cdr3_length: 15
cdr3_aa: ASSDHGMSPGSYEQY

v_call: TRBV28
cdr3_length: 14
cdr3_aa: ASSSPRGGSNSPLH

v_call: TRBV5-1
cdr3_length: 12
cdr3_aa: ASSLDQGRYGYT

v_call: TRBV5-4
cdr3_length: 14
cdr3_aa: ASSLGGGRTRNEQF

v_call: TRBV29-1
cdr3_length: 11
cdr3_aa: SVELGSNEKLF

v_call: TRBV2
cdr3_length: 13
cdr3_aa: ASTYWTSGGGEQF